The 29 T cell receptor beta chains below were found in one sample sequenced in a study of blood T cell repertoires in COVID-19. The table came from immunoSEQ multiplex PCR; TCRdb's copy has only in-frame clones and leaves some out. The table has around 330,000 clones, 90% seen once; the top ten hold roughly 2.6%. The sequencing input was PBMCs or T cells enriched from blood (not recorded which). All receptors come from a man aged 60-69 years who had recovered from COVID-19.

CDR3 sequence reads: CASSTIDSGIGNTIYF. CDR3 nucleotides: TGTGCCAGCTCAACAATCGACAGTGGCATTGGAAACACCATATATTTT. The chain employs TRBV18 and TRBJ1-3; possible D gene TRBD1, 5 bases. Germline CDR1 reads KGHSH; CDR2 reads LQKENI. V gave up 5 bases and J gave up 3 bases, with 17 bases separating them. This CDR3 spans 16 amino acids. Full variable domain (outside the CDR3, taken from reference TRBV18 and TRBJ1-3): NAGVMQNPRHLVRRRGQEARLRCSPMKGHSHVYWYRQLPEEGLKFMVYLQKENIIDESGMPKERFSAEFPKEGPSILRIQQVVRGDSAAYFCASSTIDSGIGNTIYFGEGSWLTVV.

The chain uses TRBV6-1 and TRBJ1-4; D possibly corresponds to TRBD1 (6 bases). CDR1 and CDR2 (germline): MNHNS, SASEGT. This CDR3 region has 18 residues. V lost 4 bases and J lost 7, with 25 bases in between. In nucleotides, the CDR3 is TGTGCCAGCAGTGGCAGCCCCCCCATCAACAGGGTCGGTGAAAAACTGTTTTTT. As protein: CASSGSPPINRVGEKLFF.

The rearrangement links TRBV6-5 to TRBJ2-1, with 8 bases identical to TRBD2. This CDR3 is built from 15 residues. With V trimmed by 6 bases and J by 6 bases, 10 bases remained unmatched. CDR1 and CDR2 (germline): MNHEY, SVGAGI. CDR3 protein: CASSALSGGRNEQFF. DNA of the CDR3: TGTGCCAGCAGCGCTCTCTCGGGGGGGCGCAATGAGCAGTTCTTC.

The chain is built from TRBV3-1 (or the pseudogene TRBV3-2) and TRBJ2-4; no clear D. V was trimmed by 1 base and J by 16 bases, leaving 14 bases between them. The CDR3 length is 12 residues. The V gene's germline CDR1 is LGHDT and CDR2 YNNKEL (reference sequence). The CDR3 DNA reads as TGTGCCAGCAGCCAAGGACCCGACAACCTATACTTC. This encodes CASSQGPDNLYF.

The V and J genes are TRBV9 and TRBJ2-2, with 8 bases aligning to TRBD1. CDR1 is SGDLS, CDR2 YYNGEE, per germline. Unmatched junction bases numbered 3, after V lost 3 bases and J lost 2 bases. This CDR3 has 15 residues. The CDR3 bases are TGTGCCAGCAGCGGCAGGGGGCCAAACACCGGGGAGCTGTTTTTT. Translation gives CASSGRGPNTGELFF.

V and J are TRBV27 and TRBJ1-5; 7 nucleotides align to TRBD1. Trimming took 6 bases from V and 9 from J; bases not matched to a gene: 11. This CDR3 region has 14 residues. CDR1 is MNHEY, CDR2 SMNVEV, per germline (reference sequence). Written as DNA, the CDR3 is TGTGCCAGCAGCCGTAGACAGGGCTCCGGGCCCCAGCATTTT. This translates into CASSRRQGSGPQHF.

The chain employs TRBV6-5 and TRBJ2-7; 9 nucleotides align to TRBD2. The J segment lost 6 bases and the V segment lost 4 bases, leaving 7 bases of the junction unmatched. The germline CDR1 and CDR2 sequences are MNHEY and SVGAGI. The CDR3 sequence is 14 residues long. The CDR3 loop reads CASSFGTSYAEQYF. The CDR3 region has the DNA TGTGCCAGCAGTTTCGGGACTAGCTATGCCGAGCAGTACTTC.

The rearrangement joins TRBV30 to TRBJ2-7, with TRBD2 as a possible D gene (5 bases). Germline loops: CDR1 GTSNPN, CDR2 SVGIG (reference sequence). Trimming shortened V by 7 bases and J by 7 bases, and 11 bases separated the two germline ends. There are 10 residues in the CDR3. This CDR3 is CAYRTVEQYF. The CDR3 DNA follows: TGTGCCTATCGGACTGTGGAGCAGTACTTC.

The CDR3 DNA reads TGCGCCAGCAGCGCTGACAGGGGGGAGACCCAGTACTTC. Protein product: CASSADRGETQYF. The chain couples TRBV5-1 to TRBJ2-5; TRBD1 aligns across 9 bases. Germline lookup yields CDR1 SGHRS and CDR2 YFSETQ. V was pared by 4 bases and J by 5 bases, with 3 bases of the junction left unmatched. The CDR3 is 13 amino acids.

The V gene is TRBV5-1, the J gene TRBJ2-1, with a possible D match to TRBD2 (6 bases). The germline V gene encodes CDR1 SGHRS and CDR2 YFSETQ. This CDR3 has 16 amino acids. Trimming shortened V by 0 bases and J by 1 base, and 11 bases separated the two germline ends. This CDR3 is CASSLDPGESYNEQFF. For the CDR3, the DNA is TGCGCCAGCAGCTTGGACCCGGGAGAGTCCTACAATGAGCAGTTCTTC.

DNA for the CDR3: TGTGCCAGCAACCTCGGGTCCGGGGAGCTGTTTTTT. This translates into CASNLGSGELFF. The chain links TRBV2 to TRBJ2-2; no definite D call. CDR3 length: 12 amino acids. Trimming pared 7 bases from V and 6 bases from J, leaving 9 bases between. The germline V gene encodes CDR1 SNHLY and CDR2 FYNNEI. The full variable domain, with the rest looked up from reference TRBV2 and TRBJ2-2, is EPEVTQTPSHQVTQMGQEVILRCVPISNHLYFYWYRQILGQKVEFLVSFYNNEISEKSEIFDDQFSVERPDGSNFTLKIRSTKLEDSAMYFCASNLGSGELFFGEGSRLTVL.

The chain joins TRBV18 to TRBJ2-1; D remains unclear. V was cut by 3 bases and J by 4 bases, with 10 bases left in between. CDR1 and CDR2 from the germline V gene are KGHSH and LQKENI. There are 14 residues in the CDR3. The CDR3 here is CASSPRSAYNEQFF. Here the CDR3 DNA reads TGTGCCAGCTCACCCCGCAGTGCTTACAATGAGCAGTTCTTC. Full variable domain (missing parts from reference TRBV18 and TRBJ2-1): NAGVMQNPRHLVRRRGQEARLRCSPMKGHSHVYWYRQLPEEGLKFMVYLQKENIIDESGMPKERFSAEFPKEGPSILRIQQVVRGDSAAYFCASSPRSAYNEQFFGPGTRLTVL.

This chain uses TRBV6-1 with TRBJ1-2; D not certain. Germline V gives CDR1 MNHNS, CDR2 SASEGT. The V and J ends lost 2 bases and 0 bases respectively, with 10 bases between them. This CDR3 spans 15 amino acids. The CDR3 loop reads CASSEFGNANYGYTF. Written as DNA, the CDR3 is TGTGCCAGCAGTGAATTCGGGAATGCTAACTATGGCTACACCTTC.

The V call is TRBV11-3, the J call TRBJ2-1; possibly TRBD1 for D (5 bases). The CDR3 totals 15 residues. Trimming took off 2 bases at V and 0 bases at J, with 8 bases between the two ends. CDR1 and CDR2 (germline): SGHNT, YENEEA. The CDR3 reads CASSLTGLSYNEQFF. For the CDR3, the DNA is TGTGCCAGCAGCTTAACAGGTCTCTCCTACAATGAGCAGTTCTTC.

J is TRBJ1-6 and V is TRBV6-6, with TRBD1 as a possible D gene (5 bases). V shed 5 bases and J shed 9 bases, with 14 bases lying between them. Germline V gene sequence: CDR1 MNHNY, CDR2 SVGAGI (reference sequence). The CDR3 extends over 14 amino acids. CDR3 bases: TGTGCCAGCAGTCGATCGACAGCGCTTTCACCCCTCCACTTT. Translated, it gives CASSRSTALSPLHF.

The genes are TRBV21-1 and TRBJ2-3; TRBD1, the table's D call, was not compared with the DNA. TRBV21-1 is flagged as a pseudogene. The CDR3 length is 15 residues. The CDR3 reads CASSKEGHQEDTQYF. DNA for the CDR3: TGTGCCAGCAGCAAAGAAGGTCACCAGGAAGATACGCAGTATTTT.

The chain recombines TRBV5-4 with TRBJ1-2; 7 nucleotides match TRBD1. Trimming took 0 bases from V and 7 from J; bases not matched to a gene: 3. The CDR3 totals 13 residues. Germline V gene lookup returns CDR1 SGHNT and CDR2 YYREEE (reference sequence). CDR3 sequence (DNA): TGTGCCAGCAGCTTGGACAGGGGAGCTGGCTACACCTTC. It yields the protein CASSLDRGAGYTF.

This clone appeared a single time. The CDR3 sequence: CASREYSNQPQHF. The CDR3 DNA reads as TGTGCCAGCAGGGAGTATAGCAATCAGCCCCAGCATTTT. The chain has TRBV2 and TRBJ1-5, with no clear D. CDR1 and CDR2 from the germline V gene are SNHLY and FYNNEI. CDR3 length: 13 residues. Trimming cost V 6 bases and J 0 bases, with 6 bases left between them. Filled out from reference TRBV2 and TRBJ1-5, the complete variable domain reads EPEVTQTPSHQVTQMGQEVILRCVPISNHLYFYWYRQILGQKVEFLVSFYNNEISEKSEIFDDQFSVERPDGSNFTLKIRSTKLEDSAMYFCASREYSNQPQHFGDGTRLSIL.

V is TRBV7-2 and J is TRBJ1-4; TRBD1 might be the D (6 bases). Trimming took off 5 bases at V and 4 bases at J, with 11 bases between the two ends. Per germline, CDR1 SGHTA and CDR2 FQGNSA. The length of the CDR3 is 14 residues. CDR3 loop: CASSADSINEKLFF. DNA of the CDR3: TGTGCCAGCAGCGCGGACAGTATTAATGAAAAACTGTTTTTT.

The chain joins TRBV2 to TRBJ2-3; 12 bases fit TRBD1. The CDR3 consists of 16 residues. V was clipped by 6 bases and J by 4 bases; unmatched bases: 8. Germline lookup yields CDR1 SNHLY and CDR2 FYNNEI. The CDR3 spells CASRWPGQGAADTQYF. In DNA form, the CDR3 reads TGTGCCAGCAGATGGCCGGGACAGGGGGCCGCAGATACGCAGTATTTT.

CDR3: CASSLSAVLTNTEAFF. For the CDR3, the DNA is TGTGCCAGCAGTTTATCGGCAGTCTTAACGAACACTGAAGCTTTCTTT. V is TRBV27 and J is TRBJ1-1, with unresolved D. The germline V and J ends were trimmed by 0 bases and 1 base, with 12 bases remaining between them. The CDR3 is made up of 16 amino acids. Germline V gives CDR1 MNHEY, CDR2 SMNVEV (reference sequence).

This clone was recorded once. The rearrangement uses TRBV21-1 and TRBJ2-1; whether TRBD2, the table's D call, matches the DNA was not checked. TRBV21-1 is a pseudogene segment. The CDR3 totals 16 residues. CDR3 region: CASNLTSPETYNEQFF. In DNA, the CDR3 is TGTGCCAGCAACCTTACTAGTCCAGAGACCTACAATGAGCAGTTCTTC.

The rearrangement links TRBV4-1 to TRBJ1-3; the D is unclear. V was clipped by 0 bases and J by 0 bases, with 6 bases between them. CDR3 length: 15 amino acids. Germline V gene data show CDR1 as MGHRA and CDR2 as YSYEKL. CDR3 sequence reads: CASSQDADSGNTIYF. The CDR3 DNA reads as TGCGCCAGCAGCCAAGATGCGGACTCTGGAAACACCATATATTTT.

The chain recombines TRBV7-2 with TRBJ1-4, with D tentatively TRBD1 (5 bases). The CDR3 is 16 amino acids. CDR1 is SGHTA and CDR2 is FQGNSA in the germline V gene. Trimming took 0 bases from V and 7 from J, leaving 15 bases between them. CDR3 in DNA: TGTGCCAGCAGCTTAGCGGTTCGTCAGGGTGGTGAAAAACTGTTTTTT. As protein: CASSLAVRQGGEKLFF.

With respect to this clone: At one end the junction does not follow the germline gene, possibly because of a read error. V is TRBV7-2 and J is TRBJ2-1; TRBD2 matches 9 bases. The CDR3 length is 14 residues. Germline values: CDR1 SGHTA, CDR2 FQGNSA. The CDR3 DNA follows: TGTGCCAGCAGCTTAGCGCTCGGCGGGAGGGATCGTCTCTTC. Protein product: CASSLALGGRDRLF.

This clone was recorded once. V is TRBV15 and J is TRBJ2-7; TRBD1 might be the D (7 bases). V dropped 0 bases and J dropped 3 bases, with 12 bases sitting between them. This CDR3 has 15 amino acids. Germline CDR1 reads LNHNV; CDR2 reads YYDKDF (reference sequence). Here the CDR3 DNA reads TGTGCCACCAGCAGAGAGGAGGGGGCGAGCTACGAGCAGTACTTC. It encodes CATSREEGASYEQYF.

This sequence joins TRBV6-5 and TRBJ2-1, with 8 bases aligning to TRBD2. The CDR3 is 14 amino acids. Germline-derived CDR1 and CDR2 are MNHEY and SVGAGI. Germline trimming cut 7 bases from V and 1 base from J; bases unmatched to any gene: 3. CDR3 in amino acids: CASKKRESYNEQFF. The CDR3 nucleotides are TGTGCCAGCAAAAAGCGGGAGTCCTACAATGAGCAGTTCTTC.

In DNA, the CDR3 is TGTGCCAGCTCGGACAGCCTAAATAGCAATCAGCCCCAGCATTTT. Encoded protein: CASSDSLNSNQPQHF. The rearrangement links TRBV6-5 to TRBJ1-5; possibly TRBD1 for D (6 bases). This CDR3 comprises 15 residues. Germline CDR1 MNHEY, CDR2 SVGAGI. With 8 bases removed from V and 0 bases from J, the gap between germline ends came to 14 bases.

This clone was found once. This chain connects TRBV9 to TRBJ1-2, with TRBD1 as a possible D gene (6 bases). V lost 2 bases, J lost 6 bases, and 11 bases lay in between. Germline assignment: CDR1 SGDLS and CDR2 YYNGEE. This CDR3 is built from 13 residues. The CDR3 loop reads CASSVQGINGYTF. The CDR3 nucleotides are TGTGCCAGCAGCGTCCAGGGGATAAATGGCTACACCTTC.